The clone carrying this T cell receptor (beta chain) was seen a handful of times. Its antigen is still unknown. The CDR3 totals 16 residues. From germline, CDR1 is LNHDA and CDR2 SQIVND (reference sequence). The V and J ends lost 5 bases and 3 bases, in that order; junction bases with no gene match: 6. It was considered stable Graves' hyperthyroidism when ophthalmopathy did not progress within 18 months. Disease duration under 2 months; hyperthyroidism patients were aged 18 to 65. What was amplified from RNA transcripts were TCR beta CDR3 regions. When the TCR CDR3 underwent first-round RT-PCR, the HTBI primer set was used. TCRdb recomputed calls from the multiplex PCR reads with MiXCR, one row per CDR3 protein. The sample lists approximately 410,000 distinct CDR3 sequences; around 13% were seen once. This sample is part of a study of T cells in Graves' hyperthyroidism and ophthalmopathy. Study summary: Peripheral blood was taken when the disease was first diagnosed, before any treatment began. Study-level findings and limits: In the blood, most expanded thyroid clonotypes above 0.001 appeared as well.

Material for sequencing was blood. The chain is built from TRBV19 and TRBJ2-1; 11 nucleotides agree with TRBD2. The sequence was obtained from a woman aged 18 to 35 with Graves' hyperthyroidism. CDR3 sequence (DNA): TGTGCCAGTAGTCTGCTAGCGGGAGGAATCTACAATGAGCAGTTCTTC. This codes for CASSLLAGGIYNEQFF.